The subject of this entry is one T cell receptor (beta chain). Its specificity is unknown. The data were obtained in a study of OX40 agonist ivuxolimab in advanced cancers. Background on the study: People who had prior anti-PD-1, anti-PD-L1 or anti-CTLA-4 therapy could take part, and 40% had some. Study-level results: CD8+ T cells averaged more expanded clones than CD4+. Low clonal expansion, among the lowest seen, marked partial responders at 0.1-3.0 mg/kg.

Sequenced by immunoSEQ multiplex PCR; TCRdb stores in-frame clones only, minus some. The data contain about 36,000 clones, 88% of them seen just once; the ten biggest clones take up over 10%. The clonotype comes from an adult with an advanced solid tumor such as melanoma, head and neck, liver or kidney cancer. Source: CD4+ or CD8+ T cells sorted from blood, taken in a trial of the OX40 agonist ivuxolimab.

The CDR3 sequence: CASSLGTSGYEQYF. The CDR3 DNA follows: TGTGCCAGCAGCTTAGGGACTAGCGGCTACGAGCAGTACTTC. The rearrangement joins TRBV5-4 to TRBJ2-7; 11 nucleotides agree with TRBD2. Germline values: CDR1 SGHNT, CDR2 YYREEE (reference sequence). Trimming cost V 2 bases and J 3 bases; bases outside gene matches: 1. The CDR3 spans 14 residues.